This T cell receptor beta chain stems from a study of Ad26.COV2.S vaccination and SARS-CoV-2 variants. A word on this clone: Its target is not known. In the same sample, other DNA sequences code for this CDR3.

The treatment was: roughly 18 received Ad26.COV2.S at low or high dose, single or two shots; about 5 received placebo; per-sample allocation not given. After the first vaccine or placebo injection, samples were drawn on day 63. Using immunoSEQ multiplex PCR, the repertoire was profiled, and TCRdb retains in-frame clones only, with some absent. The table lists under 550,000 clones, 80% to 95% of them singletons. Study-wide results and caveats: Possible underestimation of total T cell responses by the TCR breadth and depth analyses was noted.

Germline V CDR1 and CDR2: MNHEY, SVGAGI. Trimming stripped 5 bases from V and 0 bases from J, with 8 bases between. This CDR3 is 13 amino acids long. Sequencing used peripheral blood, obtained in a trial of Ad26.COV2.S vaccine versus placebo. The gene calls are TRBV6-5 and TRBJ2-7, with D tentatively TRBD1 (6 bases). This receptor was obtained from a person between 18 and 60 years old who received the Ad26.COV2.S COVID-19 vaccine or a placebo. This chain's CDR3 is CASSRDNSYEQYF. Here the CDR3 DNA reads TGTGCCAGCAGTCGGGACAACTCCTACGAGCAGTACTTC.